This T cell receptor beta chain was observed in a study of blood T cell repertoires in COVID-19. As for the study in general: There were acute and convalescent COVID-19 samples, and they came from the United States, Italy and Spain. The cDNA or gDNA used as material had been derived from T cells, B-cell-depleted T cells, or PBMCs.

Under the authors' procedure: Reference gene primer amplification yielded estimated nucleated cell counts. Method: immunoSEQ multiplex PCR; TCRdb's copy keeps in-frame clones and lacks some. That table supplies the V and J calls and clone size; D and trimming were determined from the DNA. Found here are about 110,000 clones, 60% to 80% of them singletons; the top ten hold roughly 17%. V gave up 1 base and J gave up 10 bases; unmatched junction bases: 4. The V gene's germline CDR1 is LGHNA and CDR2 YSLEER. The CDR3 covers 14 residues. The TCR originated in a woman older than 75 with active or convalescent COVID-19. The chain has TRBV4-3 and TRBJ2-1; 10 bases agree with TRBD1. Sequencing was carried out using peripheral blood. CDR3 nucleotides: TGCGCCAGCAGCCAAGTGTCGACAGGGGGCGAGCAGTTCTTC. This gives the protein CASSQVSTGGEQFF.